The clone carrying this T cell receptor (beta chain) was seen many times. What it recognizes is unknown. The data stem from a study of metastatic and nonmetastatic thyroid tumors. Study context: The study looked at repertoires side by side in blood and in tumor or nodule tissue from malignant and benign thyroid patients.

Findings and caveats of the study: Benign nodules were reported to have significantly lower TCR beta diversity than malignant thyroid tumors, in blood and tumor.

Authors' data handling: The study built a papillary thyroid cancer distant-metastasis classifier from CDR3 differences across clinicopathological groups. Using MiXCR, TCRdb re-called clones from the PCR reads. The authors' filters were not applied to this entry. The table has roughly 40,000 clones, less than 20% seen once; the top ten hold less than 4.5%. Germline values: CDR1 SGHRS, CDR2 YFSETQ. V dropped 5 bases and J dropped 1; count of bases not matched to a gene: 4. This CDR3 contains 14 residues. No patient had received any treatment before thyroid surgery. The gene calls are TRBV5-1 and TRBJ2-3; 7 bases fit TRBD2. The sample comprised blood. The source is a female donor with papillary thyroid cancer or a benign thyroid nodule (not recorded which). Some clones in this sample may be carry-over from other donors' samples. CDR3 region: CASRRTSGTDTQYF. DNA of the CDR3: TGCGCCAGCAGACGAACTAGCGGCACAGATACGCAGTATTTT.